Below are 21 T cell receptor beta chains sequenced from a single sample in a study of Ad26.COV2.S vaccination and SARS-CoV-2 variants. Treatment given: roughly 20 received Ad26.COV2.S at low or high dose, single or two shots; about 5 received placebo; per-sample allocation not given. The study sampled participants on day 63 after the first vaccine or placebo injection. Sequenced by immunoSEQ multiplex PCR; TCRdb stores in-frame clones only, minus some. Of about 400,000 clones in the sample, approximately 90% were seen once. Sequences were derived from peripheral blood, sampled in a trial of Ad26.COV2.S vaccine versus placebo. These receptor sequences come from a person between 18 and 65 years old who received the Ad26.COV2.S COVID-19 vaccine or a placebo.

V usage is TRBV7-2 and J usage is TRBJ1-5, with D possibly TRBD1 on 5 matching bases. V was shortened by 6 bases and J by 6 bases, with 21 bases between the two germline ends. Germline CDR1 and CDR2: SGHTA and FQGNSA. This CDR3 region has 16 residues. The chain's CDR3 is CASSQSGGGVGQPQHF. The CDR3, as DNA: TGTGCCAGCAGTCAATCGGGGGGAGGGGTTGGTCAGCCCCAGCATTTT.

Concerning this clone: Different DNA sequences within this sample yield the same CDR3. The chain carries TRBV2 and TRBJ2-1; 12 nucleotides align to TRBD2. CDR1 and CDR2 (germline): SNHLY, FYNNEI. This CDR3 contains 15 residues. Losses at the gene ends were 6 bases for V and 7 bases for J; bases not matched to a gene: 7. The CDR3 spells CASSRLAGVGNEQFF. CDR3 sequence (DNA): TGTGCCAGCAGCAGACTAGCGGGAGTCGGGAATGAGCAGTTCTTC.

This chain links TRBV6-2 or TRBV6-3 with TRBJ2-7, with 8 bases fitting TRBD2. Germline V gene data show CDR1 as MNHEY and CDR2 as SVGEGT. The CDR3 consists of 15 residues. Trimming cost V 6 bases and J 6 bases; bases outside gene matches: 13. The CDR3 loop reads CASSAGLTGGREQYF. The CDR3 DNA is TGTGCCAGCAGCGCGGGACTCACGGGAGGGCGCGAGCAGTACTTC.

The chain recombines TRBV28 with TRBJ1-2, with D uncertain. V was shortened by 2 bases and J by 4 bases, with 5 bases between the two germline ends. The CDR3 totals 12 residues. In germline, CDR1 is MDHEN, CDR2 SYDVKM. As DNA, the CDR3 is TGTGCCAGCAGTTTACGGTTCTATGGCTACACCTTC. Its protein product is CASSLRFYGYTF.

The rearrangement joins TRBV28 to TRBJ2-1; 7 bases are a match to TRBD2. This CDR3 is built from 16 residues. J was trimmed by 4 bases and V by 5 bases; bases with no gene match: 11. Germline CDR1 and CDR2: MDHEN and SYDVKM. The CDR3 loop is CASSDIGSGAYNEQFF. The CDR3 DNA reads TGTGCCAGCAGTGATATAGGGAGCGGGGCTTACAATGAGCAGTTCTTC.

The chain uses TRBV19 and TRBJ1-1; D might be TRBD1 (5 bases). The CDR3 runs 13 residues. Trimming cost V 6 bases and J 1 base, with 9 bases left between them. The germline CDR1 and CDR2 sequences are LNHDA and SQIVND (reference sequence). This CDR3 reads CASSRTPNTEAFF. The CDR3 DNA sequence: TGTGCCAGTAGCAGGACACCGAACACTGAAGCTTTCTTT.

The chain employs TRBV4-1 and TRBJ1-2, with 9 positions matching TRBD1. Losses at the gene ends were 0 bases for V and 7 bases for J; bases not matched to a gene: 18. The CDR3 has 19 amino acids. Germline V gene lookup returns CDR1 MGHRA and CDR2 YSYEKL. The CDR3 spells CASSQELKRDRALSSGYTF. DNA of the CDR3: TGCGCCAGCAGCCAAGAACTTAAACGGGACAGGGCCCTTTCTTCTGGCTACACCTTC.

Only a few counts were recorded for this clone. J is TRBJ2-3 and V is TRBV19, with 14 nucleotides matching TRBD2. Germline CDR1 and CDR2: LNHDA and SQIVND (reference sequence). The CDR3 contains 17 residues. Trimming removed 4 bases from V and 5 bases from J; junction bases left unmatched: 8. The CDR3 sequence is CASSTPTSGRAGDTQYF. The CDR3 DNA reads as TGTGCCAGTAGTACCCCGACTAGCGGGAGGGCCGGAGATACGCAGTATTTT.

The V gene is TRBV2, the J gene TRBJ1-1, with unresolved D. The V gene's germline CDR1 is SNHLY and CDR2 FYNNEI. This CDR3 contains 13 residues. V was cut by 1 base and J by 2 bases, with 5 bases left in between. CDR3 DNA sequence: TGTGCCAGCAGTGAAGAGGGAAACACTGAAGCTTTCTTT. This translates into CASSEEGNTEAFF.

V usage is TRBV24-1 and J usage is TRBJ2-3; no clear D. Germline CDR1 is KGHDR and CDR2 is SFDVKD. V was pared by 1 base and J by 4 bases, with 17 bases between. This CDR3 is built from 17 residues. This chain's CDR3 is CATSDLSGPHQADTQYF. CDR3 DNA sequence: TGTGCCACCAGTGATTTAAGTGGCCCTCATCAGGCAGATACGCAGTATTTT.

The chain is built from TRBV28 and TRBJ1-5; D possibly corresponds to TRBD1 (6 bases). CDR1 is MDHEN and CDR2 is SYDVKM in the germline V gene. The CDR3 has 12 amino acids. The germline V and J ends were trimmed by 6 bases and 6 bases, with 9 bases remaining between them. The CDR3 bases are TGTGCCAGCAGACAGGGTGTTCAGCCCCAGCATTTT. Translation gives CASRQGVQPQHF.

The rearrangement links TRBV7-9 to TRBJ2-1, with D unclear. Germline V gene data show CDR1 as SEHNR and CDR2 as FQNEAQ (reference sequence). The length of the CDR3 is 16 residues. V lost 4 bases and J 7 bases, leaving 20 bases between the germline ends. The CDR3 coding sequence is TGTGCCAGCAGCTCCCCACTAAGCCCCTTTAGAAATGAGCAGTTCTTC. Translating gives CASSSPLSPFRNEQFF. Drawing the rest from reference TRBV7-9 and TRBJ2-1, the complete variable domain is DTGVSQNPRHKITKRGQNVTFRCDPISEHNRLYWYRQTLGQGPEFLTYFQNEAQLEKSRLLSDRFSAERPKGSFSTLEIQRTEQGDSAMYLCASSSPLSPFRNEQFFGPGTRLTVL.

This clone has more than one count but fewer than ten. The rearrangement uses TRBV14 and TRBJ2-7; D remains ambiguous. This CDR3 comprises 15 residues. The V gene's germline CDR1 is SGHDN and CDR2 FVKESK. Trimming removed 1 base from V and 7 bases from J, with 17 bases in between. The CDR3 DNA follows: TGTGCCAGCAGCCAAGCGGCCCTCGGTGGTGAGGAGCAGTACTTC. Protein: CASSQAALGGEEQYF.

The CDR3 reads CASSQGASTEAFF. In DNA, the CDR3 is TGTGCCAGCTCACAGGGGGCGAGCACTGAAGCTTTCTTT. The chain is built from TRBV18 and TRBJ1-1; TRBD1 matches 7 bases. This CDR3 region has 13 residues. The V and J ends lost 4 bases and 4 bases, in that order; junction bases with no gene match: 3. CDR1 and CDR2 (germline): KGHSH, LQKENI.

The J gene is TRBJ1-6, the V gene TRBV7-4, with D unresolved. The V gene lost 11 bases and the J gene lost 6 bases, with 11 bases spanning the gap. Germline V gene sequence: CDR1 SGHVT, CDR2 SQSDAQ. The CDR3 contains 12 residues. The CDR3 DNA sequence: TGTGCCGAAGCGACGGCTAATTCACCCCTCCACTTT. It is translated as CAEATANSPLHF. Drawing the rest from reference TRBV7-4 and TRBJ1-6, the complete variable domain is GAGVSQSPRYKVAKRGRDVALRCDSISGHVTLYWYRQTLGQGSEVLTYSQSDAQRDKSGRPSGRFSAERPERSVSTLKIQRTEQGDSAVYLCAEATANSPLHFGNGTRLTVT.

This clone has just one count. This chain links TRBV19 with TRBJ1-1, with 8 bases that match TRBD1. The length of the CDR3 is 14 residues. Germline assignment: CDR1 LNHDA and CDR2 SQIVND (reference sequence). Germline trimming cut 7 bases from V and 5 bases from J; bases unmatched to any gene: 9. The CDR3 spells CASILTGGRTEAFF. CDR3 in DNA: TGTGCCAGTATTCTAACAGGGGGGAGGACTGAAGCTTTCTTT.

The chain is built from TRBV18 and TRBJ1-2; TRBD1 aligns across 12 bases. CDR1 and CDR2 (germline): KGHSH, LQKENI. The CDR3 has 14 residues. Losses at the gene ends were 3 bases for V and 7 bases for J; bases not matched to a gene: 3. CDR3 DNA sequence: TGTGCCAGCTCACCGGGACAGGGGGCGCGTGGCTACACCTTC. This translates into CASSPGQGARGYTF.

This CDR3 is CASSEAPGMGPNVLTF. The CDR3 coding sequence is TGTGCCAGCAGTGAAGCCCCAGGGATGGGACCCAACGTCCTGACTTTC. This chain connects TRBV6-1 to TRBJ2-6; either TRBD1 or TRBD2 may fit D (5 bases each). The germline V gene encodes CDR1 MNHNS and CDR2 SASEGT. This CDR3 contains 16 residues. V lost 0 bases to trimming and J lost 8 bases, with 14 bases between them.

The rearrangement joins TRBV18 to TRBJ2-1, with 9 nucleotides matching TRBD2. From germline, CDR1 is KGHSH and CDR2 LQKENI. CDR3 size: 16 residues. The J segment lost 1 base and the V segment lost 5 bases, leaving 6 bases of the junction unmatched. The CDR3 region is CASSWGTSGSYNEQFF. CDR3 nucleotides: TGTGCCAGCTCATGGGGAACTAGCGGGTCCTACAATGAGCAGTTCTTC.

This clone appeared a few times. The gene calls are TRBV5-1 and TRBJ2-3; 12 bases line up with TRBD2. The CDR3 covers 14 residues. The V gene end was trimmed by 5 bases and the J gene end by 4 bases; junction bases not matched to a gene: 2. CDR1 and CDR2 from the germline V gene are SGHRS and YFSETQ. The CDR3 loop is CASRTSGSADTQYF. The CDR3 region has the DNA TGCGCCAGCAGGACTAGCGGGAGTGCAGATACGCAGTATTTT.

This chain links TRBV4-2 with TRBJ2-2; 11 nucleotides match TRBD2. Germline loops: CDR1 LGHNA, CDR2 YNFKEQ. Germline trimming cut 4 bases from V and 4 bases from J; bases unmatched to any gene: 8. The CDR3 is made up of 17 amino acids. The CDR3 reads CASSLTPTSGSTGELFF. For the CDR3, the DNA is TGTGCCAGCAGCCTAACGCCTACTAGCGGGAGCACCGGGGAGCTGTTTTTT.